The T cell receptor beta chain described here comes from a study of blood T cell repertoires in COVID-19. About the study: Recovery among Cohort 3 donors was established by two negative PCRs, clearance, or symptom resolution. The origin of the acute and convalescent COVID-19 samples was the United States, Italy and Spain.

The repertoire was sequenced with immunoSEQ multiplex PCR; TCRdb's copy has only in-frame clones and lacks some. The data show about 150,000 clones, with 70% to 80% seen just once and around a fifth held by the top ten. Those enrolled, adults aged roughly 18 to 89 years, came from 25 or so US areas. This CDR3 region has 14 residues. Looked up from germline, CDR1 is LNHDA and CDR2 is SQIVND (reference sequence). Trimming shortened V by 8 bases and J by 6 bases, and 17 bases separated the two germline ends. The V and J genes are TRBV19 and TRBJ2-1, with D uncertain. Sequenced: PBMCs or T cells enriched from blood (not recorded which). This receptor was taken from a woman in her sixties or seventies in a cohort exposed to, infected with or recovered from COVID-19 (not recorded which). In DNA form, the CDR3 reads TGTGCCAGTGGAATCGGAGTGTCGATCAATGAGCAGTTCTTC. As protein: CASGIGVSINEQFF.